These 11 T cell receptor beta chains originate from one sample sequenced in a study of blood T cell dynamics during melanoma immunotherapy. Method: immunoSEQ multiplex PCR; TCRdb's copy keeps in-frame clones and lacks some. The sample has 25,000 to 30,000 clones; over 80% are singletons. Time point reported: week 3, after first cycle of checkpoint inhibitor. This specimen consisted of blood, obtained from a patient treated with checkpoint blockade. Receptor source: a human donor with melanoma.

The J gene is TRBJ1-1, the V gene TRBV28; 7 nucleotides agree with TRBD1. Per the germline V gene, CDR1 is MDHEN and CDR2 is SYDVKM. The V and J ends lost 7 bases and 9 bases, in that order; junction bases with no gene match: 11. The CDR3 is made up of 13 amino acids. CDR3 sequence (DNA): TGTGCCAGCACCCCTCCCCGGGACAGAAAAGCTTTCTTT. Its protein is CASTPPRDRKAFF.

V usage is TRBV10-2 and J usage is TRBJ1-5; 7 positions agree with TRBD1. The V and J ends lost 2 bases and 2 bases, in that order; junction bases with no gene match: 0. From germline, CDR1 is WSHSY and CDR2 SAAADI. There are 14 residues in the CDR3. The CDR3 loop reads CASSETGGNQPQHF. In DNA, the CDR3 is TGCGCCAGCAGTGAGACAGGGGGCAATCAGCCCCAGCATTTT.

The chain carries TRBV5-1 and TRBJ1-1, with unresolved D. This CDR3 comprises 15 residues. The ends were cut back, 4 bases at V and 0 bases at J, with 13 bases in the middle. Germline values: CDR1 SGHRS, CDR2 YFSETQ. The DNA for the CDR3 is TGCGCCAGCAGCCCGACATTAGGGATGAACACTGAAGCTTTCTTT. It codes for CASSPTLGMNTEAFF. Full variable domain (outside the CDR3, taken from reference TRBV5-1 and TRBJ1-1): KAGVTQTPRYLIKTRGQQVTLSCSPISGHRSVSWYQQTPGQGLQFLFEYFSETQRNKGNFPGRFSGRQFSNSRSEMNVSTLELGDSALYLCASSPTLGMNTEAFFGQGTRLTVV.

This clone was found once. The chain joins TRBV5-1 to TRBJ2-7; the D gene could be TRBD1 or TRBD2 (5 bases each). The CDR3 runs to 14 residues. Trimming stripped 4 bases from V and 7 bases from J, with 18 bases between. Germline CDR1 and CDR2: SGHRS and YFSETQ. CDR3 residues: CASSPGAGYEEQYF. In DNA, the CDR3 is TGCGCCAGCAGCCCTGGGGCGGGTTATGAGGAGCAGTACTTC.

The chain employs TRBV6-1 and TRBJ1-1; D gene ambiguous. Germline loops: CDR1 MNHNS, CDR2 SASEGT. The CDR3 is made up of 11 amino acids. The V and J ends lost 7 bases and 3 bases respectively, with 6 bases between them. The DNA of the CDR3 is TGTGCCAGCACGCCAGACACTGAAGCTTTCTTT. Translating it yields CASTPDTEAFF.

The V gene is TRBV5-1, the J gene TRBJ2-7; 9 nucleotides line up with TRBD1. The CDR3 loop spans 14 amino acids. Trimming at V came to 4 bases and at J to 6 bases, leaving 8 bases not matched to a gene. CDR1 and CDR2 (germline): SGHRS, YFSETQ. The DNA of the CDR3 is TGCGCCAGCAGCGCGGGACAGGGTCGGACCGAGCAGTACTTC. It is translated as CASSAGQGRTEQYF.

The gene calls are TRBV10-3 and TRBJ1-1; D possibly corresponds to TRBD1 (5 bases). V was trimmed by 3 bases and J by 6 bases, leaving 11 bases between them. Looked up from germline, CDR1 is ENHRY and CDR2 is SYGVKD. The CDR3 extends over 13 amino acids. DNA of the CDR3: TGTGCCATCAGTGACGGGGGTTCGCCTGAAGCTTTCTTT. This sequence encodes CAISDGGSPEAFF.

This chain uses TRBV6-1 with TRBJ2-7, with D perhaps assigned TRBD1 or TRBD2 (5 bases each). The CDR3 covers 14 residues. Germline-derived CDR1 and CDR2 are MNHNS and SASEGT. V gave up 7 bases and J gave up 4 bases, with 17 bases separating them. As DNA, the CDR3 is TGTGCCAGCATCCTCGAGGGGCCGGGTTACGAGCAGTACTTC. Translation: CASILEGPGYEQYF.

The chain is built from TRBV7-6 and TRBJ1-3; TRBD1 aligns across 10 bases. Germline assignment: CDR1 SGHVS and CDR2 FNYEAQ. V lost 3 bases, J lost 2 bases, and 4 bases stayed unmatched. The CDR3 spans 16 residues. CDR3 sequence (DNA): TGTGCCAGCAGCTTGACAGGGGGCTTAACTGGAAACACCATATATTTT. Its protein product is CASSLTGGLTGNTIYF.

The rearrangement links TRBV7-9 to TRBJ2-2, with TRBD2 identical over 7 bases. From germline, CDR1 is SEHNR and CDR2 FQNEAQ (reference sequence). This CDR3 contains 15 residues. The V and J ends lost 11 bases and 1 base, in that order; junction bases with no gene match: 10. CDR3 in amino acids: CALGPIAGNTGELFF. The CDR3 DNA sequence: TGTGCCCTAGGGCCGATAGCGGGGAACACCGGGGAGCTGTTTTTT.

This clone showed up just once. This chain uses TRBV7-8 with TRBJ2-6, with D hard to call. CDR1 and CDR2 from the germline V gene are SGHVS and FQNEAQ. CDR3 length equals 14 residues. V gave up 2 bases and J gave up 2 bases, with 4 bases separating them. The CDR3 sequence is CASSLRTGANVLTF. CDR3 coding DNA: TGTGCCAGCAGCTTACGAACTGGGGCCAACGTCCTGACTTTC.